This T cell receptor beta chain was identified in a study of T cell repertoires in cytomegalovirus infection. Study at large: The authors relied on CMV epitopes, both recently identified HLA-C-restricted and well-studied HLA-B-restricted. Carrying CMV and the relevant HLA type showed in public TCR beta signatures. Study outcomes and limitations: Predominance within the ex vivo response was attributable to HLA-C-restricted CMV-specific TCR beta clonotypes. Accumulated public TCR beta family frequency recognized individuals carrying CMV together with the relevant HLA.

TCRdb fed the reads into MiXCR, producing one record per CDR3 protein. The table lists about 700,000 distinct CDR3 sequences, roughly a third of them singletons, with about 20% in the top ten. This clonotype was seen many times. No antigen is known for it. V was cut by 3 bases and J by 4 bases, with 12 bases left in between. The CDR3 is 14 amino acids. Germline CDR1 reads SGHTA; CDR2 reads FQGNSA. This chain connects TRBV7-2 to TRBJ1-2; tentatively, D is TRBD1 (6 bases). This receptor was obtained from a human donor in good health (CMV status not recorded). Some clones in this sample may be carry-over from other donors' samples. The sample consisted of cultured PBMCs, taken from culture after CMV antigen stimulation. The CDR3 bases are TGTGCCAGCAGCTTTATCAGGGGTGGCTATGGCTACACCTTC. Translated: CASSFIRGGYGYTF.